The sequence of this T cell receptor (beta chain) was determined in a study of neoadjuvant nivolumab and ipilimumab in lung cancer (TCRdb year 2020). Describing the broader study: Nivolumab was administered intravenously at 3 mg/kg on days 1, 15 and 29, and in the combination arm ipilimumab 1 mg/kg was added on day 1 only. In the trial, more than 40 patients with operable NSCLC were treated, of whom 23 were randomized to nivolumab monotherapy and about 21 to nivolumab plus ipilimumab. Matched pretherapy and resected tumor pairs were analyzed for seven patients: four treated with nivolumab and three with nivolumab plus ipilimumab. TCR repertoires in pretherapy (baseline) peripheral blood were compared with TCR repertoires in tumors resected at surgery after neoadjuvant immune checkpoint blockade. The primary trial endpoint was the major pathologic response (MPR) rate in the intention-to-treat population in each study arm. The research as a whole found: A small number of samples underwent TCR sequencing. From pretherapy to surgery, tumor T-cell richness and clonality went up in three of three dual-therapy tumors, versus only two of four nivolumab-treated tumors. Compared with tumor-adjacent uninvolved lung, resected tumors had greater TCR richness and clonality, and increases showed up in more of the dual-therapy-treated tumors. No significant correlation was found between TCR clonality and pathologic tumor regression, and only a single major-pathologic-response sample was available for the analysis of TCR clonality versus pathologic tumor regression. A positive correlation was observed between pretherapy blood TCR richness and richness in tumors resected after neoadjuvant therapy (Spearman R ~ 0.8).

Worth noting for this clone: There is no known antigen for this receptor. Base qualities were left out, and no much larger clone turns up one base away.

Trimming takes 5 bases off V and 8 bases off J; junction bases not matched to a gene: 9. The germline V gene sets CDR1 to MRHNA and CDR2 to SNTAGT. The CDR3 runs 14 amino acids, cysteine and phenylalanine included. Just the 42-base CDR3 DNA is kept, in frame starting at base 1. The time point label of this sample denotes: at surgical resection after neoadjuvant nivolumab +/- ipilimumab. Samples came from the phase 2 randomized NEOSTAR trial, which tested neoadjuvant nivolumab or nivolumab plus ipilimumab followed by surgery in operable NSCLC. The library was built by means of the immunoSEQ multiplex PCR assay. In the original analysis: Repertoires were summarized in terms of richness and clonality, and significantly expanded and contracted clones between pre- and post-therapy samples were identified. Here the immuneACCESS table is served through TCRdb, limited to in-frame sequences with V and J called. Missing clones are a known gap in these copies; in checked studies unresolved V genes cover under half, and the rest lacks a known reason. V, J and clone size are those of that table, while D and trimming were read from the DNA. In all, the sample holds 7,500 to 9,000 clones, and 84% of those were seen once. 8% of the sample is in the top ten clones.

Recombination joined TRBV6-4 with TRBJ2-1; 7 central bases correspond to TRBD2. This sample comprised tumor tissue, obtained after neoadjuvant nivolumab, alone or with ipilimumab, at or shortly before surgery. The receptor comes from an adult with non-small cell lung cancer. The DNA is TGTGCCAGCAGTTCGAGCGGGATAGGCGATGAGCAGTTCTTC. This sequence encodes CASSSSGIGDEQFF.